The 22 T cell receptor beta chains below come from one sample, sequenced in a study of T cell responses to AZD1222 COVID-19 vaccine. Clones were sequenced by immunoSEQ multiplex PCR, and TCRdb holds only the in-frame ones, with some missing. The sample holds about 97,000 clones, roughly 86% seen once. Sample: peripheral blood, taken on day 0 of AZD1222 vaccination. Every receptor here comes from an adult in good health.

This chain uses TRBV5-4 with TRBJ2-2, with D perhaps matching TRBD1 (6 bases). Trimming removed 3 bases from V and 6 bases from J, with 15 bases in between. The germline gives CDR1 SGHNT, CDR2 YYREEE (reference sequence). CDR3 size: 15 residues. The CDR3 region has the DNA TGTGCCAGCAGCTCCCCAGGGGTAGAGGCCGGGGAGCTGTTTTTT. Translating it yields CASSSPGVEAGELFF. The whole variable domain, remainder taken from reference TRBV5-4 and TRBJ2-2, is ETGVTQSPTHLIKTRGQQVTLRCSSQSGHNTVSWYQQALGQGPQFIFQYYREEENGRGNFPPRFSGLQFPNYSSELNVNALELDDSALYLCASSSPGVEAGELFFGEGSRLTVL.

The V gene is TRBV14, the J gene TRBJ1-4, with D unresolved. There are 11 residues in the CDR3. CDR1 and CDR2 from the germline V gene are SGHDN and FVKESK. V lost 5 bases to trimming and J lost 5 bases, with 3 bases between them. CDR3 DNA: TGTGCCAGCAGCAGAAATGAAAAACTGTTTTTT. This codes for CASSRNEKLFF.

The chain couples TRBV24-1 to TRBJ2-5; D may be TRBD1 (5 bases). Germline values: CDR1 KGHDR, CDR2 SFDVKD. The ends were cut back, 1 base at V and 2 bases at J, with 10 bases in the middle. The CDR3 totals 15 residues. The CDR3 here is CATSDLLAGQETQYF. CDR3 nucleotide sequence: TGTGCCACCAGTGATTTATTGGCAGGGCAAGAGACCCAGTACTTC.

This chain joins TRBV30 and TRBJ1-2; no reliable D call. Per germline, CDR1 GTSNPN and CDR2 SVGIG (reference sequence). V was pared by 1 base and J by 3 bases, with 9 bases between. This CDR3 contains 13 residues. The CDR3, as DNA: TGTGCCTGGAGTGCCTCCGGGGACTATGGCTACACCTTC. This encodes CAWSASGDYGYTF.

This clone was observed a handful of times. The J gene is TRBJ2-2, the V gene TRBV5-1; D gene ambiguous. The V end was cut by 5 bases, the J end by 4 bases, with 12 bases between. This CDR3 contains 14 residues. Germline-derived CDR1 and CDR2 are SGHRS and YFSETQ. CDR3 nucleotide sequence: TGCGCCAGCAGAGGATTGCGAGGCACCGGGGAGCTGTTTTTT. Its translation is CASRGLRGTGELFF.

This chain links TRBV24-1 with TRBJ2-3; TRBD1 is a possible D gene (6 bases). Trimming cost V 4 bases and J 10 bases, with 14 bases left between them. Per the germline V gene, CDR1 is KGHDR and CDR2 is SFDVKD. The CDR3 length is 13 residues. CDR3: CATSEPDRYAQYF. The CDR3 nucleotides are TGTGCCACCAGTGAACCCGACAGGTATGCGCAGTATTTT.

Only one count was recorded for this clone. J is TRBJ1-6 and V is TRBV3-1 (or the pseudogene TRBV3-2); TRBD1 matches at 9 bases. Germline CDR1 LGHDT, CDR2 YNNKEL (reference sequence). Trimming removed 3 bases from V and 8 bases from J; junction bases left unmatched: 2. CDR3 length: 14 amino acids. In DNA, the CDR3 is TGTGCCAGCAGCCAGGGACAGGGAGATTCACCCCTCCACTTT. Translated: CASSQGQGDSPLHF.

The CDR3 coding sequence is TGTGCCAGCAGTTCCGGGACAGGGGGGCAGCCCCAGCATTTT. Its translation is CASSSGTGGQPQHF. The V call is TRBV6-2 or TRBV6-3, the J call TRBJ1-5; 11 bases are shared with TRBD1. The CDR3 length is 14 residues. With 4 bases clipped from V and 7 bases from J, the junction kept 3 bases outside the gene matches. Germline CDR1 MNHEY, CDR2 SVGEGT.

This clone showed up just once. In DNA, the CDR3 is TGTGCCACCAGCAGAGATCTCTGGACCCGATCAGATACGCAGTATTTT. Translated: CATSRDLWTRSDTQYF. The chain employs TRBV15 and TRBJ2-3; D not certain. The germline V and J ends were trimmed by 0 bases and 4 bases, with 14 bases remaining between them. Per the germline V gene, CDR1 is LNHNV and CDR2 is YYDKDF (reference sequence). This CDR3 is built from 16 residues.

The chain uses TRBV12-5 and TRBJ2-7, with a weak D call TRBD1 (5 bases). Trimming took 0 bases from V and 5 from J, leaving 8 bases between them. Germline loops: CDR1 LGHNT, CDR2 FRNRAP. The CDR3 sequence is 13 residues long. In DNA form, the CDR3 reads TGTGCTAGTGGTTTGGTAGGGGTCGACGAGCAGTACTTC. This translates into CASGLVGVDEQYF.

This chain joins TRBV5-6 and TRBJ2-5; maybe TRBD2 (6 bases). V gave up 5 bases and J gave up 5 bases, with 16 bases separating them. Germline CDR1 and CDR2: SGHDT and YYEEEE. This CDR3 region has 14 residues. The CDR3 DNA reads TGTGCCAGCAGTTCCACTAGGGGAGGCGAGACCCAGTACTTC. The encoded protein is CASSSTRGGETQYF.

This clone was counted once. The chain carries TRBV7-6 and TRBJ2-1, with 12 bases aligning to TRBD2. The germline CDR1 and CDR2 sequences are SGHVS and FNYEAQ. J gave up 8 bases and V 4 bases, and 9 bases lay outside the gene matches. The CDR3 has 16 residues. This CDR3 is CASSSLPSGGAYEQFF. The CDR3, as DNA: TGTGCCAGCAGCTCCCTCCCTAGCGGGGGGGCGTATGAGCAGTTCTTC.

V and J are TRBV19 and TRBJ1-1, with D possibly TRBD1 on 5 matching bases. The CDR3 contains 14 residues. Germline V lookup: CDR1 LNHDA, CDR2 SQIVND (reference sequence). V gave up 5 bases and J gave up 1 base, with 11 bases separating them. DNA of the CDR3: TGTGCCAGTAGTCCCAGGGTGAAGAACACTGAAGCTTTCTTT. Translating gives CASSPRVKNTEAFF.

V gene TRBV4-2 combines with J gene TRBJ2-1; D is perhaps TRBD1 (6 bases). This CDR3 is 14 amino acids long. Germline V gene sequence: CDR1 LGHNA, CDR2 YNFKEQ. The germline V and J ends were trimmed by 0 bases and 15 bases, with 18 bases remaining between them. CDR3 loop: CASSQDPQTGSPFF. The CDR3 coding sequence is TGTGCCAGCAGCCAAGATCCCCAAACAGGGAGTCCGTTCTTC.

This sequence joins TRBV7-2 and TRBJ1-6; TRBD1 aligns across 7 bases. The CDR3 covers 15 residues. V was pared by 5 bases and J by 5 bases, with 6 bases of the junction left unmatched. Germline CDR1 is SGHTA and CDR2 is FQGNSA. The CDR3 loop is CASSPRGPDNSPLHF. As DNA, the CDR3 is TGTGCCAGCAGCCCGAGGGGGCCCGATAATTCACCCCTCCACTTT.

The V gene is TRBV5-1, the J gene TRBJ2-7; D possibly corresponds to TRBD2 (5 bases). CDR1 and CDR2 (germline): SGHRS, YFSETQ. The CDR3 runs to 13 residues. Between the trimmed V and J ends, which lost 1 base and 7 bases, there was a span of 12 bases. CDR3 protein: CASSLLATGEQYF. CDR3 nucleotide sequence: TGCGCCAGCAGCTTGCTAGCCACCGGGGAGCAGTACTTC.

The J gene is TRBJ2-1, the V gene TRBV3-1 (or the pseudogene TRBV3-2), with TRBD1 identical over 7 bases. CDR1 is LGHDT and CDR2 is YNNKEL in the germline V gene (reference sequence). The CDR3 runs 18 residues. V trimming: 0 bases; J trimming: 2 bases; junction bases outside the gene matches: 10. This CDR3 is CASSQDRGQKNPYNEQFF. For the CDR3, the DNA is TGTGCCAGCAGCCAAGATAGGGGACAGAAGAACCCCTACAATGAGCAGTTCTTC.

The V call is TRBV14, the J call TRBJ1-2; possible D gene TRBD1, 5 bases. Germline loops: CDR1 SGHDN, CDR2 FVKESK. Trimming removed 0 bases at V and 4 bases at J, with 9 bases between. There are 14 residues in the CDR3. The CDR3 DNA reads as TGTGCCAGCAGCCAAGATCCGGGGGGCTATGGCTACACCTTC. Its protein is CASSQDPGGYGYTF.

This chain joins TRBV10-1 and TRBJ2-7; D unclear. Trimming removed 2 bases at V and 0 bases at J, with 17 bases between. Germline values: CDR1 WNHNN, CDR2 SYGVQD (reference sequence). This CDR3 has 17 residues. The CDR3 DNA sequence: TGCGCCAGCAGTGAGCGGCGGTTTCGCGCAAGCTCCTACGAGCAGTACTTC. Translating it yields CASSERRFRASSYEQYF.

This clone was observed at least ten times. V usage is TRBV11-2 and J usage is TRBJ1-1; D gene ambiguous. The CDR3 runs 14 residues. Germline values: CDR1 SGHAT, CDR2 FQNNGV. Deletions cut 2 bases from V and 6 bases from J, with 13 bases between. The CDR3 sequence is CASSLSPGLPEAFF. CDR3 nucleotide sequence: TGTGCCAGCAGCTTAAGTCCGGGTTTACCTGAAGCTTTCTTT.

The chain couples TRBV28 to TRBJ1-2, with D perhaps matching TRBD1 (5 bases). V lost 10 bases, J lost 1 base, and 16 bases lay in between. Germline CDR1 reads MDHEN; CDR2 reads SYDVKM. CDR3 size: 14 residues. CDR3 protein: CAISRGTDNYGYTF. The CDR3 bases are TGTGCCATCTCGAGAGGGACTGATAACTATGGCTACACCTTC.

This chain connects TRBV6-1 to TRBJ2-1; possible D gene TRBD1, 6 bases. V was shortened by 3 bases and J by 4 bases, with 13 bases between the two germline ends. Per the germline V gene, CDR1 is MNHNS and CDR2 is SASEGT. The CDR3 contains 15 residues. CDR3 nucleotide sequence: TGTGCCAGCAGTGATATACAGGGTGATTACAATGAGCAGTTCTTC. Amino acids: CASSDIQGDYNEQFF.